The 7 T cell receptor beta chains in this list originate from one sample, sequenced in a study of blood T cell repertoires in COVID-19. Assay: immunoSEQ multiplex PCR; the TCRdb copy retains only in-frame clones and omits some. The profile shows 150,000 to 200,000 clones, 86% of them singletons. Sequences were obtained from peripheral blood. The receptors originated from a man between 65 and 85 years old with acute or convalescent COVID-19.

This sequence joins TRBV12-3 or TRBV12-4 and TRBJ2-7; tentative D call: TRBD2 (6 bases). The CDR3 consists of 12 residues. V was cut by 3 bases and J by 7 bases, with 10 bases left in between. The CDR3 coding sequence is TGTGCCAGCAGTTTTATACGGGGGGAGCAGTACTTC. It encodes CASSFIRGEQYF.

This clone has just one count. The chain joins TRBV5-1 to TRBJ1-1; 8 bases are shared with TRBD1. Germline values: CDR1 SGHRS, CDR2 YFSETQ. The CDR3 has 14 residues. J lost 8 bases, V lost 2 bases, and 8 bases had no gene match. The CDR3 sequence is CASSLRGQGGEAFF. The DNA of the CDR3 is TGCGCCAGCAGCTTACGTGGACAGGGCGGGGAAGCTTTCTTT.

This clone was detected only once. The rearrangement joins TRBV11-1 to TRBJ2-1; 10 bases align to TRBD2. This CDR3 is built from 15 residues. The V gene end was trimmed by 5 bases and the J gene end by 3 bases; junction bases not matched to a gene: 4. Germline values: CDR1 SGHAT, CDR2 FQDESV (reference sequence). Written as DNA, the CDR3 is TGTGCCAGCAGCCCCTCTAGCGGGAGCTACAATGAGCAGTTCTTC. Translated, it gives CASSPSSGSYNEQFF.

The CDR3 DNA reads as TGTGCCAGCATTAAAGGAGGGGTTAACACTGAAGCTTTCTTT. Translated: CASIKGGVNTEAFF. J is TRBJ1-1 and V is TRBV28; tentative D call: TRBD1 (5 bases). CDR1 and CDR2 from the germline V gene are MDHEN and SYDVKM. CDR3 size: 14 residues. Trimming took 7 bases from V and 2 from J, leaving 14 bases between them.

This chain uses TRBV18 with TRBJ2-2; D is unresolved. Germline assignment: CDR1 KGHSH and CDR2 LQKENI. The CDR3 totals 15 residues. The V end was cut by 1 base, the J end by 5 bases, with 11 bases between. The CDR3 nucleotides read TGTGCCAGCTCACCACTCCACGTGAGAACCGGGGAGCTGTTTTTT. Its protein is CASSPLHVRTGELFF.

CDR3 sequence reads: CAWSRGQGIAGPQHF. CDR3 sequence (DNA): TGTGCCTGGAGCAGGGGACAGGGGATAGCAGGGCCCCAGCATTTT. The chain joins TRBV30 to TRBJ1-5, with TRBD1 identical over 10 bases. Germline V gene lookup returns CDR1 GTSNPN and CDR2 SVGIG (reference sequence). This CDR3 is built from 15 residues. V lost 3 bases, J lost 9 bases, and 11 bases stayed unmatched.

The chain joins TRBV7-9 to TRBJ2-7; no clear D gene. Trimming shortened V by 8 bases and J by 3 bases, and 11 bases separated the two germline ends. The CDR3 is 12 amino acids. The germline CDR1 and CDR2 sequences are SEHNR and FQNEAQ (reference sequence). The CDR3 protein is CASEAVLYEQYF. The CDR3 nucleotides read TGTGCCAGCGAGGCGGTTCTCTACGAGCAGTACTTC.